This T cell receptor beta chain was recorded in a study of Ad26.COV2.S vaccination and SARS-CoV-2 variants. Study overall: Ad26.COV2.S given intramuscularly, once or twice 56 days apart.

The protocol was immunoSEQ multiplex PCR, while the TCRdb copy is restricted to in-frame clones and leaves out a portion. The table records around 250,000 clones, roughly 85% of them present only once. Turning to this clone: The antigen remains unidentified.

The V gene lost 4 bases and the J gene lost 1 base, with 14 bases spanning the gap. CDR1 is SEHNR, CDR2 FQNEAQ, per germline (reference sequence). CDR3 length: 15 amino acids. Treatment: roughly 18 received Ad26.COV2.S at low or high dose, single or two shots; 5 received placebo; per-sample allocation not given. Material that was analyzed had been drawn on day 63 after the first vaccine or placebo injection. Points from the study as a whole: Among vaccine recipients, spike-specific TCR breadth exceeded that of placebo recipients.

This rearrangement joins TRBV7-9 to TRBJ2-7; tentative D call: TRBD2 (6 bases). This TCR was recovered from a person between 18 and 65 years old who received the Ad26.COV2.S COVID-19 vaccine or a placebo. This specimen was peripheral blood, taken in a trial of Ad26.COV2.S vaccine versus placebo. The CDR3 sequence is CASSSRGRGSYEQYV. The CDR3 DNA follows: TGTGCCAGCAGCTCGAGGGGCCGGGGGTCCTACGAGCAGTACGTC.